This T cell receptor beta chain was sequenced during a study of shared clonotypes between healthy human individuals. The overall study: Each donor's CD4 naive and CD4 memory cells filled three plates apiece, CD8 naive two, and CD8 memory one. Findings and caveats of the study: Incomplete sequencing of sorted subsets was indicated by rarefaction despite large depth. Estimated richness values were generally larger in naive subsets than in memory subsets. Shared clonotypes across all four donors exceeded non-shared ones in generation probability.

CDR1 is LNHDA, CDR2 SQIVND, per germline (reference sequence). The CDR3 is 15 residues long. Trimming pared 3 bases from V and 1 base from J, leaving 12 bases between. Comments on this clone: Its antigen is still unknown.

Assay used: immunoSEQ multiplex PCR; TCRdb lists only in-frame clones, some missing. The data hold 2 million to 2.5 million clones, with 90% to 97% observed a single time. The chain recombines TRBV19 with TRBJ1-1, with a possible D match to TRBD1 (5 bases). Sequenced material: naive CD4+ T cells sorted from blood. Subset specified: CD45RA+ positively selected. This receptor was taken from a man aged 18 to 30 in good health. The CDR3 loop reads CASSIGGVGNTEAFF. Here the CDR3 DNA reads TGTGCCAGTAGTATCGGGGGTGTGGGGAACACTGAAGCTTTCTTT. The full variable domain, completed using reference TRBV19 and TRBJ1-1, is DGGITQSPKYLFRKEGQNVTLSCEQNLNHDAMYWYRQDPGQGLRLIYYSQIVNDFQKGDIAEGYSVSREKKESFPLTVTSAQKNPTAFYLCASSIGGVGNTEAFFGQGTRLTVV.